This T cell receptor beta chain was captured by sequencing in a study of CD8 T cells in ankylosing spondylitis. Overall study findings and caveats: From matched ankylosing spondylitis synovial fluid, disease-linked clones were reportedly recovered at significantly enriched levels. Disease-linked clones displayed a CD8+ phenotype and appeared relatively rarely in peripheral blood.

About this clonotype: Its antigen is as yet unknown.

V lost 3 bases and J lost 4; bases outside the gene matches: 5. In germline, CDR1 is SGHVS, CDR2 FQNEAQ. This CDR3 comprises 15 residues. For TCR beta, libraries came from quantitative 5'-RACE with molecular barcodes. TCRdb re-analysed the 5' RACE reads in MiXCR, keeping a single row per CDR3 protein. The sample contains approximately 350,000 distinct CDR3 sequences, over 12% of which appear only once. This receptor was taken from a male donor with ankylosing spondylitis or in good health (not recorded which). Sample: blood, either unsorted or a sorted T cell fraction (not recorded which). The chain uses TRBV7-8 and TRBJ1-2; 10 positions match TRBD1. The CDR3, as DNA: TGTGCCAGCAGCTTTGGGACAGGGGAAGCCTATGGCTACACCTTC. This encodes CASSFGTGEAYGYTF.